The next 25 T cell receptor beta chains were all read from a single sample in a study of T-cell reconstitution after alpha-beta-depleted transplantation in children (dated by TCRdb to the mid-2010s). Receptor libraries were prepared by PCR. The sequencing machine was an Illumina HiSeq 2500. TCR libraries were prepared with molecular barcoding, using unique molecular identifiers to normalize TCRbeta repertoire quantification. TCRdb itself trimmed the public reads at Q25 with fastp, ran MiXCR and retained productive beta chains. Each CDR3 protein appears once, grouped with its most common genes and DNA. In all, the sample holds nearly 250,000 distinct CDR3 sequences, and less than 9% of those were seen once. The ten most abundant clones make up under 8% of the sample. The treatment or condition label on this specimen signifies: allogeneic hematopoietic cell transplantation with graft depleted of TCRalphabeta T cells and CD19 B cells.

The source material was PBMCs, mostly from graft donor cells, sampled 180 days after TCRalphabeta/CD19-depleted stem cell transplant. These receptor sequences come from a male patient younger than 18 who had a stem cell transplant for acute lymphoblastic leukemia, so the T cells may come from the graft donor.

This clonotype occurred many times. This chain uses TRBV5-1 with TRBJ2-1, with D perhaps being TRBD1 or TRBD2 (6 bases each). CDR3 size: 15 residues. In germline, CDR1 is SGHRS, CDR2 YFSETQ. V was cut by 0 bases and J by 6 bases, with 13 bases left in between. The CDR3 nucleotides read TGCGCCAGCAGCTTGGGCCCCAGGGGAGGCAATGAGCAGTTCTTC. It translates to CASSLGPRGGNEQFF.

This clonotype has at least ten counts. The chain recombines TRBV7-2 with TRBJ2-1; no clear D. Per the germline V gene, CDR1 is SGHTA and CDR2 is FQGNSA. The V and J ends lost 0 bases and 5 bases respectively, with 11 bases between them. The CDR3 runs 15 residues. The CDR3 DNA follows: TGTGCCAGCAGCTTAGCGCTAAGATGGAACAATGAGCAGTTCTTC. Its translation: CASSLALRWNNEQFF.

Many counts were recorded for this clonotype. The chain is built from TRBV12-3 or TRBV12-4 and TRBJ2-1; 10 bases line up with TRBD2. The J segment lost 5 bases and the V segment lost 6 bases, leaving 7 bases of the junction unmatched. CDR3 length: 15 residues. The CDR3, as DNA: TGTGCCAGCAGCCAGGGACTAGCGAAAAACAATGAGCAGTTCTTC. Protein product: CASSQGLAKNNEQFF.

There are many counts of this clonotype. The chain employs TRBV7-3 and TRBJ2-4, with 13 bases aligning to TRBD2. Germline-derived CDR1 and CDR2 are SGHTA and FQGTGA. Trimming at V came to 5 bases and at J to 6 bases, leaving 4 bases not matched to a gene. This CDR3 comprises 15 residues. CDR3: CASSPRLAGGNIQYF. The CDR3 region has the DNA TGTGCCAGCAGCCCCAGACTAGCGGGGGGAAACATTCAGTACTTC.

This clonotype showed up many times. The CDR3 DNA sequence: TGTGCCAGCAGTGAACACATCCATAATTCACCCCTCCACTTT. It specifies CASSEHIHNSPLHF. The rearrangement joins TRBV6-1 to TRBJ1-6, with D unclear. V dropped 2 bases and J dropped 5 bases, with 7 bases sitting between them. Germline CDR1 MNHNS, CDR2 SASEGT. This CDR3 region has 14 residues.

This clonotype was seen repeatedly, ten times or more. This chain connects TRBV9 to TRBJ2-3; no clear D. The CDR3 runs to 14 residues. The germline gives CDR1 SGDLS, CDR2 YYNGEE. V was cut by 3 bases and J by 2 bases, with 10 bases left in between. Here the CDR3 DNA reads TGTGCCAGCAGCGGAGGAATCCCCACAGATACGCAGTATTTT. Amino acid sequence: CASSGGIPTDTQYF.

This clonotype was recorded many times. The chain recombines TRBV14 with TRBJ2-5, with D possibly being TRBD1 (6 bases). This CDR3 spans 15 amino acids. Trimming removed 6 bases from V and 0 bases from J, with 14 bases in between. Germline assignment: CDR1 SGHDN and CDR2 FVKESK. The CDR3 DNA reads as TGTGCCAGCAGTCTCGGGACATCACACCAAGAGACCCAGTACTTC. Translated, it gives CASSLGTSHQETQYF.

This clonotype was counted at least ten times. The V call is TRBV28, the J call TRBJ1-2; D call uncertain. V lost 3 bases and J lost 8, with 19 bases in between. The CDR3 loop spans 15 amino acids. Germline V gives CDR1 MDHEN, CDR2 SYDVKM. The CDR3 protein is CASSFPDRRVLGYTF. CDR3 nucleotide sequence: TGTGCCAGCAGTTTTCCGGACCGGAGGGTATTAGGCTACACCTTC.

This clonotype was found many times. The V call is TRBV20-1, the J call TRBJ2-1; D remains ambiguous. The V gene lost 0 bases and the J gene lost 7 bases, with 7 bases spanning the gap. Looked up from germline, CDR1 is DFQATT and CDR2 is SNEGSKA (reference sequence). The length of the CDR3 is 12 residues. CDR3 nucleotide sequence: TGCAGTGCTAGAGATTTAGGGAATGAGCAGTTCTTC. It specifies CSARDLGNEQFF.

This clonotype has ten or more counts. The chain joins TRBV2 to TRBJ2-4; TRBD1 matches 12 bases. V was pared by 6 bases and J by 6 bases, with 6 bases of the junction left unmatched. The CDR3 length is 15 residues. Germline values: CDR1 SNHLY, CDR2 FYNNEI. The CDR3 protein is CASSPGTGGGNIQYF. In DNA form, the CDR3 reads TGTGCCAGCAGCCCCGGGACAGGGGGCGGAAACATTCAGTACTTC.

A note on this clonotype: One base away lies a much larger clone, so this may be a sequencing read error. The CDR3 region has the DNA TGTGCCACCAGTGGTTTTAGGCACGAGCAGTACTTC. Its translation is CATSGFRHEQYF. The chain uses TRBV24-1 and TRBJ2-7; D ambiguous. V was shortened by 5 bases and J by 5 bases, with 9 bases between the two germline ends. The germline CDR1 and CDR2 sequences are KGHDR and SFDVKD. The CDR3 has 12 residues.

This clonotype was picked up many times. This chain joins TRBV3-1 and TRBJ2-7, with D perhaps being TRBD1 or TRBD2 (5 bases each). In germline, CDR1 is LGHDT, CDR2 YNNKEL (reference sequence). There are 14 residues in the CDR3. Trimming stripped 3 bases from V and 2 bases from J, with 11 bases between. Here the CDR3 DNA reads TGTGCCAGCAGCCATCCCCGGGACGCCTACGAGCAGTACTTC. The encoded protein is CASSHPRDAYEQYF.

This clonotype was seen ten or more times. In DNA form, the CDR3 reads TGTGCCACACAGGGGTGGACTGAAGCTTTCTTT. It encodes CATQGWTEAFF. The V gene is TRBV2, the J gene TRBJ1-1; TRBD1 aligns across 7 bases. The V and J ends lost 10 bases and 5 bases, in that order; junction bases with no gene match: 4. CDR3 length: 11 amino acids. CDR1 is SNHLY, CDR2 FYNNEI, per germline.

This clonotype was counted at least ten times. The chain uses TRBV7-9 and TRBJ2-3; 8 bases fit TRBD2. The junction had 7 bases not matched to a gene; V was cut back by 3 bases and J by 5 bases. The CDR3 consists of 15 residues. CDR1 SEHNR and CDR2 FQNEAQ come from the germline V gene (reference sequence). The CDR3, as DNA: TGTGCCAGCAGCTTTAGCGGGGAGACCAAAGATACGCAGTATTTT. It translates to CASSFSGETKDTQYF.

The table lists this clonotype with many counts. J is TRBJ2-3 and V is TRBV12-3 or TRBV12-4, with TRBD2 matching over 8 bases. The junction had 14 bases not matched to a gene; V was cut back by 6 bases and J by 0 bases. This CDR3 is 18 amino acids long. CDR3 sequence: CASSQGTRGNPSTDTQYF. Here the CDR3 DNA reads TGTGCCAGCAGCCAAGGGACTAGAGGGAATCCTAGCACAGATACGCAGTATTTT.

This clonotype came up many times. The V call is TRBV20-1, the J call TRBJ1-6; D unclear. The germline V gene encodes CDR1 DFQATT and CDR2 SNEGSKA (reference sequence). The CDR3 extends over 16 amino acids. The V gene lost 2 bases and the J gene lost 8 bases, with 19 bases spanning the gap. As DNA, the CDR3 is TGCAGTGCTAGAAGCGCGCAGGCACCCATATATTCACCCCTCCACTTT. Protein: CSARSAQAPIYSPLHF.

Ten or more counts support this clonotype. The chain couples TRBV6-2 or TRBV6-3 to TRBJ2-7; D tentatively fits TRBD1 or TRBD2 (5 bases each). Looked up from germline, CDR1 is MNHEY and CDR2 is SVGEGT. CDR3 length: 14 residues. Trimming shortened V by 4 bases and J by 0 bases, and 10 bases separated the two germline ends. CDR3 coding DNA: TGTGCCAGCAGTTGGGCAGGGAGCTCCTACGAGCAGTACTTC. Amino acids: CASSWAGSSYEQYF.

This clonotype was counted at least ten times. The chain has TRBV3-1 and TRBJ2-1, with 12 nucleotides matching TRBD2. V lost 0 bases, J lost 3 bases, and 12 bases stayed unmatched. The germline CDR1 and CDR2 sequences are LGHDT and YNNKEL (reference sequence). The CDR3 extends over 20 amino acids. This CDR3 reads CASSQDGWLAGGQFYNEQFF. CDR3 nucleotide sequence: TGTGCCAGCAGCCAAGATGGGTGGCTAGCGGGAGGGCAGTTCTACAATGAGCAGTTCTTC.

This clonotype occurred many times. The chain carries TRBV4-3 and TRBJ2-2; no reliable D call. The CDR3 consists of 12 residues. V was cut by 4 bases and J by 7 bases, with 7 bases left in between. Germline CDR1 LGHNA, CDR2 YSLEER. CDR3 sequence (DNA): TGCGCCAGCAGCCCGTGGAGCGGGGAGCTGTTTTTT. Protein product: CASSPWSGELFF.

In its sample, this clonotype was seen many times. The rearrangement links TRBV28 to TRBJ1-5, with D perhaps matching TRBD1 (6 bases). Germline loops: CDR1 MDHEN, CDR2 SYDVKM. The CDR3 totals 15 residues. The V gene lost 3 bases and the J gene lost 2 bases, with 11 bases spanning the gap. The CDR3 spells CASSFSGAGNQPQHF. CDR3 DNA sequence: TGTGCCAGCAGTTTTTCGGGGGCAGGCAATCAGCCCCAGCATTTT.

This clonotype was recorded many times. V usage is TRBV7-2 and J usage is TRBJ1-5; TRBD1 might be the D (6 bases). CDR3 length equals 15 residues. Per the germline V gene, CDR1 is SGHTA and CDR2 is FQGNSA. Trimming stripped 3 bases from V and 7 bases from J, with 16 bases between. The CDR3 sequence is CASSLDDRPAQPQHF. The CDR3 coding sequence is TGTGCCAGCAGCTTGGACGACAGGCCCGCCCAGCCCCAGCATTTT.

This clonotype was counted ten times or more. The chain is built from TRBV4-1 and TRBJ2-6; D is ambiguous. Germline assignment: CDR1 MGHRA and CDR2 YSYEKL. V was shortened by 7 bases and J by 0 bases, with 10 bases between the two germline ends. The length of the CDR3 is 15 residues. Here the CDR3 reads CASTNVLSGANVLTF. The CDR3 region has the DNA TGCGCCAGCACCAATGTCCTCTCTGGGGCCAACGTCCTGACTTTC.

This clonotype was detected many times. V and J are TRBV10-3 and TRBJ1-2, with D tentatively TRBD1 (5 bases). V gave up 4 bases and J gave up 8 bases, with 14 bases separating them. Germline V lookup: CDR1 ENHRY, CDR2 SYGVKD. The CDR3 spans 13 residues. The CDR3 is CAISGEGVGGYTF. In DNA, the CDR3 is TGTGCCATCAGTGGCGAAGGGGTGGGCGGCTACACCTTC.

This clonotype was counted a single time. A read error may explain this, as a much larger clone is one base away. The rearrangement uses TRBV20-1 and TRBJ2-7, with 7 bases lining up with TRBD1. This CDR3 is built from 13 residues. Germline CDR1 and CDR2: DFQATT and SNEGSKA (reference sequence). Trimming took 1 base from V and 8 from J; bases not matched to a gene: 8. CDR3 protein: CSARGGGKYKQYF. For the CDR3, the DNA is TGCAGTGCTAGAGGAGGGGGCAAATACAAGCAGTACTTC.

The chain combines TRBV27 with TRBJ2-5; D uncertain. Germline values: CDR1 MNHEY, CDR2 SMNVEV (reference sequence). V lost 5 bases, J lost 1 base, and 14 bases lay in between. This CDR3 has 15 amino acids. The CDR3 coding sequence is TGTGCCAGCAGTCCCATAACAGATCCCCAAGAGACCCAGTACTTC. It specifies CASSPITDPQETQYF.